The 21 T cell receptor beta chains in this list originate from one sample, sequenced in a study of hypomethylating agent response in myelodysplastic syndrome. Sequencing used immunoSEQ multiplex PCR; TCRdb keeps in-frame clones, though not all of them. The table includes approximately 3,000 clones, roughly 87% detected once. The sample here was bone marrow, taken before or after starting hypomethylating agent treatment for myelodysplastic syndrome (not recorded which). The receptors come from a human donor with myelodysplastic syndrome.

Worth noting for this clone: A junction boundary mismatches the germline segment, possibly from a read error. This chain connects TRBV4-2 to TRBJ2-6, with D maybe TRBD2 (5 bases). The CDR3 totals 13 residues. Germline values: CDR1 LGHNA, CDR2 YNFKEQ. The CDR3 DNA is TGTGCCAACAGCCAAGAATCTCGGGGCGTCCTGACTTTC. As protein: CANSQESRGVLTF.

The CDR3 sequence: CAGSDEGRDQPQHF. Here the CDR3 DNA reads TGTGCCGGCTCCGACGAGGGGAGAGATCAGCCCCAGCATTTT. J is TRBJ1-5 and V is TRBV6-6; D is perhaps TRBD1 (5 bases). V lost 11 bases and J lost 5, with 19 bases in between. There are 14 residues in the CDR3. Looked up from germline, CDR1 is MNHNY and CDR2 is SVGAGI (reference sequence).

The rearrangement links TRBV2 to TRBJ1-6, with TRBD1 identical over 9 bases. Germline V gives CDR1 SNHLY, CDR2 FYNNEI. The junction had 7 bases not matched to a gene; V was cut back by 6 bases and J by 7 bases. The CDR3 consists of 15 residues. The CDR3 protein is CASRDRGFLNSPLHF. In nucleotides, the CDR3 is TGTGCCAGCAGGGACAGGGGATTCCTCAATTCACCCCTCCACTTT.

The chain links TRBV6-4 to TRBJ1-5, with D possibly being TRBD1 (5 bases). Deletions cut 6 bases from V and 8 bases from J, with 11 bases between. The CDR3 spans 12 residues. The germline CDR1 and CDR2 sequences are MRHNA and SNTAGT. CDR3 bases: TGTGCCAGCAGAGGATGCAGGGAGCCCCAGCATTTT. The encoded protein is CASRGCREPQHF.

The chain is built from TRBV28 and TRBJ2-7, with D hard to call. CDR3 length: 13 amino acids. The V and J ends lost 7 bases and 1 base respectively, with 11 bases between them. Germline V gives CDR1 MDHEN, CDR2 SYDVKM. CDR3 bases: TGTGCCAGCACCACCTCCTTATCCTACGAGCAGTACTTC. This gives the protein CASTTSLSYEQYF. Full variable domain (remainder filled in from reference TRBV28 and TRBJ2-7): DVKVTQSSRYLVKRTGEKVFLECVQDMDHENMFWYRQDPGLGLRLIYFSYDVKMKEKGDIPEGYSVSREKKERFSLILESASTNQTSMYLCASTTSLSYEQYFGPGTRLTVT.

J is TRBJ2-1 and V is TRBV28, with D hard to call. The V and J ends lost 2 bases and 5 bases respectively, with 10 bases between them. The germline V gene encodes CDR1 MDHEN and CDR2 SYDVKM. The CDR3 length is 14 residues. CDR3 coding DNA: TGTGCCAGCAGTTTACCACTTATTAACAATGAGCAGTTCTTC. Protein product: CASSLPLINNEQFF.

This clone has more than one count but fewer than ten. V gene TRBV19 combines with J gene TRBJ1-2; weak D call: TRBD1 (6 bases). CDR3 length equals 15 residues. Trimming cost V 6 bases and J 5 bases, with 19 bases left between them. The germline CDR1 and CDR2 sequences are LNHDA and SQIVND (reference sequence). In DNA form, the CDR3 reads TGTGCCAGTAGCCAAGACAGGAGCTACTATTATGGCTACACCTTC. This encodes CASSQDRSYYYGYTF.

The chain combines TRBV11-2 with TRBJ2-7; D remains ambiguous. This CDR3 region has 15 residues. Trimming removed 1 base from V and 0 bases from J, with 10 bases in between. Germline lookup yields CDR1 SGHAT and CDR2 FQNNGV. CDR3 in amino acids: CASSLGLTISYEQYF. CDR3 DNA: TGTGCCAGCAGCTTAGGGTTAACAATCTCCTACGAGCAGTACTTC.

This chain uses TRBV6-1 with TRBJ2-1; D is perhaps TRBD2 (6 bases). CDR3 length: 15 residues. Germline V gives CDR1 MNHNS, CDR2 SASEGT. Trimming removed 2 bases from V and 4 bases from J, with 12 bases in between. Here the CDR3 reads CASSEYSGDYNEQFF. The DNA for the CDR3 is TGTGCCAGCAGTGAATACTCGGGGGATTACAATGAGCAGTTCTTC.

Here the CDR3 DNA reads TGTGCCAGCAGCCAGGGGGCATCGGCAGATACGCAGTATTTT. This translates into CASSQGASADTQYF. The chain uses TRBV7-3 and TRBJ2-3; 8 positions agree with TRBD1. Germline CDR1 reads SGHTA; CDR2 reads FQGTGA. Trimming took 5 bases from V and 4 from J; bases not matched to a gene: 5. CDR3 length: 14 amino acids. The entire variable domain, with the rest obtained from reference TRBV7-3 and TRBJ2-3, is as follows: GAGVSQTPSNKVTEKGKYVELRCDPISGHTALYWYRQSLGQGPEFLIYFQGTGAADDSGLPNDRFFAVRPEGSVSTLKIQRTERGDSAVYLCASSQGASADTQYFGPGTRLTVL.

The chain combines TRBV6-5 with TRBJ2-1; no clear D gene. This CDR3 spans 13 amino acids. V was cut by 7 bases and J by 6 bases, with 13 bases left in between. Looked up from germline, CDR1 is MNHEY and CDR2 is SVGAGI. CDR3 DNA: TGTGCCAGCACCTCGCCCGAGGCCAATGAGCAGTTCTTC. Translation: CASTSPEANEQFF.

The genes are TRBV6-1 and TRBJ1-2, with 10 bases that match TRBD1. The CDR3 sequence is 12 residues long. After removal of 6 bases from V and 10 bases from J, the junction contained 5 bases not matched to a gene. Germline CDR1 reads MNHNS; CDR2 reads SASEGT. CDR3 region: CASRRQGAIYTF. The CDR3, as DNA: TGTGCCAGCAGAAGACAGGGGGCGATCTACACCTTC.

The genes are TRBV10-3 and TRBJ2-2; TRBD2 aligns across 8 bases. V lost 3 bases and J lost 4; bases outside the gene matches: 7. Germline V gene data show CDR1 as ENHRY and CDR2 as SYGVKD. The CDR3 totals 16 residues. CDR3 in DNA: TGTGCCATCAGTGAAACCGGGGGGGCGGGCACCGGGGAGCTGTTTTTT. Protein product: CAISETGGAGTGELFF.

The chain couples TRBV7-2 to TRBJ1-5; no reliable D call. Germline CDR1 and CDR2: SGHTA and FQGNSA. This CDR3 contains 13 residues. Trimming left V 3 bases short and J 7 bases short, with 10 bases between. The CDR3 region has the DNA TGTGCCAGCAGCTTGGATGTGATGCAGCCCCAGCATTTT. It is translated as CASSLDVMQPQHF.

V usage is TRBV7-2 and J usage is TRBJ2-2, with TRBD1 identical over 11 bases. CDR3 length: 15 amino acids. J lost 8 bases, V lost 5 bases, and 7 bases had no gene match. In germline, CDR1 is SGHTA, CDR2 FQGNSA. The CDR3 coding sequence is TGTGCCAGCAGCCTTGGGACAGGGGGGAAAGGGGAGCTGTTTTTT. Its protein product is CASSLGTGGKGELFF.

CDR3 sequence: CASSYVGGEQFF. Written as DNA, the CDR3 is TGTGCCAGCAGTTATGTGGGAGGTGAGCAGTTCTTC. The rearrangement uses TRBV6-6 and TRBJ2-1, with D possibly being TRBD2 (6 bases). V lost 3 bases and J 9 bases, leaving 9 bases between the germline ends. This CDR3 contains 12 residues. Germline V CDR1 and CDR2: MNHNY, SVGAGI (reference sequence).

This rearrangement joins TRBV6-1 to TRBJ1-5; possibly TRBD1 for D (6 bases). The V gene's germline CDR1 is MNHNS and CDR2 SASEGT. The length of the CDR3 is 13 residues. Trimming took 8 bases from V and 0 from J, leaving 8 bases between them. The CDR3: CASFRGSNQPQHF. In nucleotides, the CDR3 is TGTGCCAGCTTCAGGGGTAGCAATCAGCCCCAGCATTTT.

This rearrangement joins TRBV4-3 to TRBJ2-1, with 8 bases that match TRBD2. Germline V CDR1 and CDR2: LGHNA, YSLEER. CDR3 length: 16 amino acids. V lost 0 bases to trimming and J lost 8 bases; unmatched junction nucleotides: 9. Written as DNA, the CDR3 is TGCGCCAGCAGCCAAGACGGGACTAGAGGGGGGCATGAGCAGTTCTTC. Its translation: CASSQDGTRGGHEQFF.

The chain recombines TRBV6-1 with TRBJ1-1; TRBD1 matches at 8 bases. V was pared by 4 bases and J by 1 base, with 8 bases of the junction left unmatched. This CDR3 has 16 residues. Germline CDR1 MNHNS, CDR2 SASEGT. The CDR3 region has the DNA TGTGCCAGCAGTGGAAAAATACAGGGGGGGAACACTGAAGCTTTCTTT. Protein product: CASSGKIQGGNTEAFF.

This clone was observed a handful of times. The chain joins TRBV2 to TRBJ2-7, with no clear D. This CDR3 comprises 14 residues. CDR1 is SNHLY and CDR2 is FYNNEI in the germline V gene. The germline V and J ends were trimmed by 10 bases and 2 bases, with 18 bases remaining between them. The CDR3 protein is CAIHPQDSTYEQYF. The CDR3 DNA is TGTGCCATCCACCCCCAGGATTCGACCTACGAGCAGTACTTC.

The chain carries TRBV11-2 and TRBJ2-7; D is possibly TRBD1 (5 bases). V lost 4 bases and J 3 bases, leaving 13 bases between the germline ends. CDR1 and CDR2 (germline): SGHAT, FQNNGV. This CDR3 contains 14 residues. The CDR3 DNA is TGTGCCAGCAGCTCCGGACACCGTATCTACGAGCAGTACTTC. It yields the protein CASSSGHRIYEQYF.